These T cell receptor beta chains were read from a single sample in a study of blood T cell repertoires in COVID-19. The assay was immunoSEQ multiplex PCR, and TCRdb's table has in-frame clones only and misses some. The sample holds some 300,000 clones, approximately 85% seen once. The sample was PBMCs or T cells enriched from blood (not recorded which). Every receptor here comes from a woman aged 30 to 39 who had recovered from COVID-19. CDR3s include the opening cysteine and the closing phenylalanine or tryptophan. D genes are given only for firm matches. For some rows the clone size is stated as once, few or many, or as a class when expanded; others skip it.

CDR3 length | D gene | clone size | J gene | V gene | CDR3 DNA | CDR3 protein
15 | . | . | TRBJ1-4 | TRBV6-5 | TGTGCCAGCAGTTACTCGATTGAGGGTGGGGAAAAACTGTTTTTT | CASSYSIEGGEKLFF
12 | . | . | TRBJ1-2 | TRBV28 | TGTGCCAGCAGGGTACTGGCAGGTGGCTACACCTTC | CASRVLAGGYTF
16 | TRBD1 | once | TRBJ1-2 | TRBV19 | TGTGCCAGTAGGGGGGGGACAGGCAACCAGAACTATGGCTACACCTTC | CASRGGTGNQNYGYTF
13 | . | many | TRBJ1-1 | TRBV27 | TGTGCCAGCAGTTTACAGGGGAACACTGAAGCTTTCTTT | CASSLQGNTEAFF
15 | . | . | TRBJ2-5 | TRBV9 | TGTGCCAGCAGCATAGACAGGGCGGGAGGAGAGACCCAGTACTTC | CASSIDRAGGETQYF
19 | . | . | TRBJ1-2 | TRBV11-2 | TGTGCCAGCAGCGCGGTTAGGCCACAGGGTAGGGCCCCGAACTATGGCTACACCTTC | CASSAVRPQGRAPNYGYTF
14 | . | . | TRBJ1-4 | TRBV19 | TGTGCCAGTAGTCTCCTAGGGGTGGATGAAAAACTGTTTTTT | CASSLLGVDEKLFF
13 | . | . | TRBJ1-1 | TRBV30 | TGTGCCTGGGGGGCGGAATGGGAGACTGAAGCTTTCTTT | CAWGAEWETEAFF
13 | TRBD1 | . | TRBJ1-1 | TRBV11-2 | TGTGCCAGCAGCCAGACAGGGGATACTGAAGCTTTCTTT | CASSQTGDTEAFF
14 | TRBD1 | . | TRBJ1-2 | TRBV18 | TGTGCCAGCTCACCAGGGACAGAGGGTTATGGCTACACCTTC | CASSPGTEGYGYTF
14 | TRBD1 | . | TRBJ2-5 | TRBV4-1 | TGCGCCAGCAGAAACGGGACAGTCGAAGAGACCCAGTACTTC | CASRNGTVEETQYF